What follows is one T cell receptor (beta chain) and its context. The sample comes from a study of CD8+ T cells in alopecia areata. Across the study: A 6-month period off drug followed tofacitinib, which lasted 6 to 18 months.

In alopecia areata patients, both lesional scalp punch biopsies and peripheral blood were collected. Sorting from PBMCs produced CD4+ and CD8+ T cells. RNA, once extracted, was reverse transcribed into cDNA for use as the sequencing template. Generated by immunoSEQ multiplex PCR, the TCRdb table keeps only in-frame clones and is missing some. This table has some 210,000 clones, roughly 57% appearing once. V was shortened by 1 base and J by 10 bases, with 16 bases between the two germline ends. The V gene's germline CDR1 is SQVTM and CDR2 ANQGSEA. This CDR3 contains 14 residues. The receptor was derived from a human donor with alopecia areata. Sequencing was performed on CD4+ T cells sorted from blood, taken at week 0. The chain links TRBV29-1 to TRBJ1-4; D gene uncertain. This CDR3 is CSVEVVSGSGKLFF. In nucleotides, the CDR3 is TGCAGCGTTGAAGTGGTGAGTGGGTCCGGAAAACTGTTTTTT.